Listed below are T cell receptor beta chains from one sample, sequenced in a study of metastatic and nonmetastatic thyroid tumors. TCRdb re-analyzed the PCR reads using MiXCR. Here the sample spans 32,000 or so clones, about a sixth being singletons. Sequencing used blood. These receptors were taken from a male donor with papillary thyroid cancer or a benign thyroid nodule (not recorded which). Some clones in this sample may be carry-over from other donors' samples. Both conserved end residues are part of each CDR3. The order of the fields is D gene, clone size, V gene, J gene, CDR3 protein, CDR3 DNA. D genes are given only for firm matches. Expanded clones get a size class; other rows say once, few or many, or leave the size out.

d_gene: -; abundance: -; v_gene: TRBV27; j_gene: TRBJ2-7; CDR3aa: CASSLDSLGEQYF; CDR3nt: TGTGCCAGCAGTCTTGACAGCCTTGGCGAGCAGTACTTC
d_gene: TRBD2; abundance: -; v_gene: TRBV4-2; j_gene: TRBJ2-1; CDR3aa: CASRIGSGGGHNEQFF; CDR3nt: TGTGCCAGCAGGATTGGGTCCGGGGGGGGGCACAATGAGCAGTTCTTC
d_gene: -; abundance: -; v_gene: TRBV4-2; j_gene: TRBJ2-1; CDR3aa: CASSQDLGDYNEQFF; CDR3nt: TGTGCCAGCAGCCAAGACCTGGGAGACTACAATGAGCAGTTCTTC
d_gene: TRBD1; abundance: medium-sized; v_gene: TRBV6-1; j_gene: TRBJ2-2; CDR3aa: CASRGTGGTGELFF; CDR3nt: TGTGCCAGCAGGGGGACAGGGGGGACCGGGGAGCTGTTTTTT
d_gene: -; abundance: -; v_gene: TRBV28; j_gene: TRBJ2-1; CDR3aa: CASSFGSRGEGNEQFF; CDR3nt: TGTGCCAGCAGTTTCGGTTCGCGGGGCGAGGGCAATGAGCAGTTCTTC
d_gene: -; abundance: many; v_gene: TRBV15; j_gene: TRBJ1-1; CDR3aa: CATSRGPRNTEAFF; CDR3nt: TGTGCCACCAGCAGAGGCCCGAGGAACACTGAAGCTTTCTTT
d_gene: -; abundance: many; v_gene: TRBV30; j_gene: TRBJ2-3; CDR3aa: CAWTAPYGGERDTQYF; CDR3nt: TGTGCCTGGACCGCCCCCTATGGTGGGGAAAGAGATACGCAGTATTTT
d_gene: -; abundance: few; v_gene: TRBV28; j_gene: TRBJ2-7; CDR3aa: CASSSTASSYEQYF; CDR3nt: TGTGCCAGCAGTTCGACCGCCAGCTCCTACGAGCAGTACTTC
d_gene: TRBD2; abundance: many; v_gene: TRBV20-1; j_gene: TRBJ2-1; CDR3aa: CSATGLANTRQFF; CDR3nt: TGCAGTGCAACGGGACTAGCAAACACAAGGCAGTTCTTC
d_gene: TRBD1; abundance: -; v_gene: TRBV6-1; j_gene: TRBJ2-7; CDR3aa: CASTPGTASYEQYF; CDR3nt: TGTGCCAGCACTCCCGGGACAGCGTCCTACGAGCAGTACTTC
d_gene: -; abundance: many; v_gene: TRBV12-3/TRBV12-4; j_gene: TRBJ2-5; CDR3aa: CASSFSRTGNLETQYF; CDR3nt: TGTGCCAGCAGTTTTAGTCGTACAGGGAATTTGGAGACCCAGTACTTC
d_gene: -; abundance: few; v_gene: TRBV28; j_gene: TRBJ2-7; CDR3aa: CASSFKIVAGSSYELYF; CDR3nt: TGTGCCAGCAGTTTTAAGATCGTGGCAGGGAGCTCCTACGAGCTGTACTTC
d_gene: TRBD1; abundance: -; v_gene: TRBV18; j_gene: TRBJ1-5; CDR3aa: CASSPGTGSQPQHF; CDR3nt: TGTGCCAGCTCACCCGGGACAGGGTCCCAGCCCCAGCATTTT
d_gene: -; abundance: -; v_gene: TRBV7-3; j_gene: TRBJ2-3; CDR3aa: CASSSEADTQYF; CDR3nt: TGTGCCAGCAGCTCTGAGGCAGATACGCAGTATTTT
d_gene: -; abundance: many; v_gene: TRBV29-1; j_gene: TRBJ2-7; CDR3aa: CSVVGNLHPYEQYF; CDR3nt: TGCAGCGTTGTAGGCAATCTTCATCCCTACGAGCAGTACTTC
d_gene: TRBD2; abundance: many; v_gene: TRBV19; j_gene: TRBJ2-7; CDR3aa: CASKGLGSYEQYF; CDR3nt: TGTGCCAGTAAGGGACTAGGGTCCTACGAGCAGTACTTC
d_gene: -; abundance: medium-sized; v_gene: TRBV6-1; j_gene: TRBJ1-5; CDR3aa: CASSDDPPQHF; CDR3nt: TGTGCCAGCAGTGATGACCCGCCCCAGCATTTT
d_gene: TRBD2; abundance: -; v_gene: TRBV7-3; j_gene: TRBJ2-7; CDR3aa: CASSPQSGGKQYF; CDR3nt: TGTGCCAGCAGCCCCCAGTCGGGGGGGAAGCAGTACTTC
d_gene: -; abundance: -; v_gene: TRBV30; j_gene: TRBJ1-5; CDR3aa: CAWSPGRNQPQHF; CDR3nt: TGTGCCTGGAGTCCCGGGCGCAATCAGCCCCAGCATTTT
d_gene: TRBD1; abundance: -; v_gene: TRBV19; j_gene: TRBJ1-5; CDR3aa: CASCRARQGRRNQSQHF; CDR3nt: TGTGCCAGTTGTAGAGCACGACAGGGCAGGCGCAATCAGTCCCAGCATTTT
d_gene: -; abundance: few; v_gene: TRBV10-1; j_gene: TRBJ2-2; CDR3aa: CASSACAGELFF; CDR3nt: TGCGCCAGCAGTGCCTGTGCCGGGGAGCTGTTTTTT
d_gene: -; abundance: few; v_gene: TRBV10-1; j_gene: TRBJ2-3; CDR3aa: CANPSGEGALTDTQYF; CDR3nt: TGCGCCAACCCCTCTGGGGAAGGAGCTCTCACAGATACGCAGTATTTT
d_gene: -; abundance: few; v_gene: TRBV19; j_gene: TRBJ1-2; CDR3aa: CASSMGTRGNYGYTF; CDR3nt: TGTGCCAGTAGTATGGGGACACGAGGGAACTATGGCTACACCTTC
d_gene: -; abundance: few; v_gene: TRBV2; j_gene: TRBJ2-2; CDR3aa: CASRGADFTGELFF; CDR3nt: TGTGCCAGCAGGGGCGCGGATTTTACCGGGGAGCTGTTTTTT
d_gene: -; abundance: -; v_gene: TRBV30; j_gene: TRBJ2-2; CDR3aa: CAWSRGDAGELFF; CDR3nt: TGTGCCTGGAGTAGAGGGGACGCCGGGGAGCTTTTTTTT
d_gene: -; abundance: many; v_gene: TRBV9; j_gene: TRBJ2-2; CDR3aa: CASSVGTQNTGELFF; CDR3nt: TGTGCCAGCAGCGTGGGGACTCAGAACACCGGGGAGCTGTTTTTT